Here is one T cell receptor beta chain with its context. The target antigen is unknown. This CDR3 spans 16 amino acids. V shed 1 base, J shed 0 bases, and the junction held 3 bases outside the gene matches. Looked up from germline, CDR1 is SGHTA and CDR2 is FQGNSA. The data are from a study of shared clonotypes between healthy human individuals. Study-level results: On the whole, naive subsets had larger estimated richness than memory subsets had.

Measured with immunoSEQ multiplex PCR; TCRdb has only the in-frame clones, and not every one. The sample lists 2,100,000 or so clones; more than 90% were seen once. The origin of this receptor is a man between 18 and 29 years old in good health. The material sequenced was naive CD4+ T cells sorted from blood. As to subset: CD45RA+ positively selected. The chain carries TRBV7-2 and TRBJ2-1; TRBD2 matches 7 bases. The CDR3 nucleotides read TGTGCCAGCAGCTTAGAACTAGCGAACTCCTACAATGAGCAGTTCTTC. This gives the protein CASSLELANSYNEQFF. The complete variable domain, with remaining parts taken from reference TRBV7-2 and TRBJ2-1, reads GAGVSQSPSNKVTEKGKDVELRCDPISGHTALYWYRQSLGQGLEFLIYFQGNSAPDKSGLPSDRFSAERTGGSVSTLTIQRTQQEDSAVYLCASSLELANSYNEQFFGPGTRLTVL.